This is a list of T cell receptor beta chains from one sample in a study of cytomegalovirus exposure and HLA in healthy donors. This table comes from immunoSEQ multiplex PCR, and its TCRdb copy is limited to in-frame clones, with some not included. The data contain roughly 140,000 clones, 70% to 90% of them singletons. Sequencing was performed on PBMCs. These receptor sequences come from a woman aged 18-29 years in good health and CMV-seronegative. The CDR3 runs from the conserved cysteine through the conserved F or W. The order of the fields is V gene, clone size, J gene, D gene, CDR3 DNA, CDR3 protein. The D gene is left open where the match is weak. Clone size appears in some rows only: once, few, many, or a class for an expanded clone.

>TRBV19|NA|TRBJ2-5|NA
TGTGCCAGTGGGGCGGGGTATCAAGAGACCCAGTACTTC
CASGAGYQETQYF
>TRBV5-1|NA|TRBJ1-6|TRBD1
TGCGCCAGCAGCTTGGAGTTAGGGGGCCGAGGTTCACCCCTCCACTTT
CASSLELGGRGSPLHF
>TRBV5-1|few|TRBJ1-1|NA
TGCGCCAGCAGCCCGGCGGGTCCCGTCACTGAAGCTTTCTTT
CASSPAGPVTEAFF
>TRBV28|once|TRBJ2-7|TRBD2
TGTGCCAGCAGTTTAACGGGACTAGCGGGGGCCCTTTACGAGCAGTACTTC
CASSLTGLAGALYEQYF
>TRBV7-2|NA|TRBJ1-3|TRBD1
TGTGCCAGCAGAGCGGGACAGGGGAGTCCTGGAAACACCATATATTTT
CASRAGQGSPGNTIYF
>TRBV5-1|NA|TRBJ1-1|TRBD1
TGCGCCAGCAGCTCGGGACAGGGGGTTACTGAAGCTTTCTTT
CASSSGQGVTEAFF
>TRBV4-2|NA|TRBJ1-4|TRBD1
TGTGCCAGCAGCCAAGCAGAGGGGGCGGGAACTAATGAAAAACTGTTTTTT
CASSQAEGAGTNEKLFF
>TRBV9|NA|TRBJ1-1|TRBD1
TGTGCCAGCAGCGGGACAGGGGACACTGAAGCTTTCTTT
CASSGTGDTEAFF
>TRBV21-1|NA|TRBJ2-7|NA
TGTGCCAGCAGCACCAAGATCCACCGGGACAGCGGTCCTTACGAGCAGTACTTC
CASSTKIHRDSGPYEQYF
>TRBV19|NA|TRBJ2-5|NA
TGTGCCAGTAGTCTCGATGGGGCGAAACAAGAGACCCAGTACTTC
CASSLDGAKQETQYF
>TRBV6-5|NA|TRBJ1-2|NA
TGTGCCAGCAGTTACGGGTCAGGCCCTAACTATGGCTACACCTTC
CASSYGSGPNYGYTF
>TRBV5-1|NA|TRBJ1-3|NA
TGCGCCAGCAGCCCGGGAGGAGGGATCCTGAACACCATATATTTT
CASSPGGGILNTIYF
>TRBV7-8|NA|TRBJ2-7|TRBD2
TGTGCCAGCAGCCGGGGGGGCGGGAGCATCGGGTACTTC
CASSRGGGSIGYF
>TRBV15|few|TRBJ1-2|NA
TGTGCCACCAGCAGAGATAAAGGCGGCGGCTACACCTTC
CATSRDKGGGYTF
>TRBV1|few|TRBJ2-7|NA
TGCACCAGCAGCCAAGAGGGGGGAACGGCTAGCGACACCTACGAGCAGTACTTC
CTSSQEGGTASDTYEQYF
>TRBV7-2|NA|TRBJ1-1|NA
TGTGCCAGCAGCTTATCAGGGGCGCGTACTGAAGCTTTCTTT
CASSLSGARTEAFF
>TRBV7-9|NA|TRBJ2-2|NA
TGTGCCAGCAGCCTGGACCAGGGGTCCGGGGAGCTGTTTTTT
CASSLDQGSGELFF
>TRBV19|NA|TRBJ2-3|TRBD2
TGTGCCAGTAGTATCCTAGCGGGGGAGGTAGATACGCAGTATTTT
CASSILAGEVDTQYF
>TRBV6-1|few|TRBJ2-4|NA
TGTGCCAGCAGTGAAGCGGGGGGTTCCCAGTACTTC
CASSEAGGSQYF
>TRBV30|NA|TRBJ1-4|TRBD1
TGTGCCTGGAACAGGGGGCCTAATGAAAAACTGTTTTTT
CAWNRGPNEKLFF
>TRBV4-2|NA|TRBJ2-5|TRBD1
TGTGCCAGCAGCCGCCTGACAGGGGCCGGGGAGACCCAGTACTTC
CASSRLTGAGETQYF
>TRBV2|NA|TRBJ1-2|NA
TGTGCCAGCGGGGGGGCGACCCCACTCTATGGCTACACCTTC
CASGGATPLYGYTF
>TRBV5-6|NA|TRBJ1-4|NA
TGTGCCAGCAGCCGACCCGTAGTAGCGACTAATGAAAAACTGTTTTTT
CASSRPVVATNEKLFF
>TRBV30|NA|TRBJ2-5|NA
TGTGCCTGGAGTGTAATAGTTCCAGAGACCCAGTACTTC
CAWSVIVPETQYF
>TRBV27|NA|TRBJ2-7|NA
TGTGCCAGCAGTTTAAATGCAGGGTTCTACGAGCAGTACTTC
CASSLNAGFYEQYF
>TRBV19|NA|TRBJ2-3|TRBD2
TGTGCCAGTAGTGGGGCTAGCGGGGAGTTGAATACGCAGTATTTT
CASSGASGELNTQYF
>TRBV19|NA|TRBJ2-2|TRBD1
TGTGCCAGTAGTACCAGAAAGGGACAGCGATACACCGGGGAGCTGTTTTTT
CASSTRKGQRYTGELFF
>TRBV6-5|NA|TRBJ2-7|TRBD2
TGTGCCAGCAGTTTGGGACTAGCGGGAGGGTTGGAGCAGTACTTC
CASSLGLAGGLEQYF
>TRBV28|NA|TRBJ2-1|NA
TGTGCCAGCAGTTTGCCGGAGCCCAATGAGCAGTTCTTC
CASSLPEPNEQFF
>TRBV2|NA|TRBJ2-7|NA
TGTGCCAGCAGGCCAGAGGGGGGCCAGGGGGCCTACGAGCAGTACTTC
CASRPEGGQGAYEQYF
>TRBV19|NA|TRBJ1-1|NA
TGTGCCAGTAGTACCGATGGGGAGACTGAAGCTTTCTTT
CASSTDGETEAFF
>TRBV6-5|NA|TRBJ2-2|TRBD1
TGTGCCAGCAGTTACTCGACAGGGGAGGTCGGGGAGCTGTTTTTT
CASSYSTGEVGELFF
>TRBV10-3|NA|TRBJ1-6|NA
TGTGCCATCAGGTGGGGAGGGACCGCGGATAATTCACCCCTCCACTTT
CAIRWGGTADNSPLHF
>TRBV18|NA|TRBJ1-3|NA
TGTGCCAGCTCACCACCGAACCGCGCGGAGGACACCATATATTTT
CASSPPNRAEDTIYF
>TRBV10-3|NA|TRBJ1-2|TRBD1
TGTGCCATCACCAAAAGGGACAGGGGGCATAAAGGCTACACCTTC
CAITKRDRGHKGYTF
>TRBV5-1|NA|TRBJ2-7|TRBD1
TGCGCCAGCAGCCCGGGACAGGGAGAGGGCTACGAGCAGTACTTC
CASSPGQGEGYEQYF
>TRBV4-3|NA|TRBJ2-7|TRBD2
TGCGCCAGCAGCCAGATGCCCGGGACTAGCGACGACGAGCAGTACTTC
CASSQMPGTSDDEQYF
>TRBV2|NA|TRBJ2-7|NA
TGTGCCAGCAGTGCCAGGAGGGTTCTGGTGGGGGACGAGCAGTACTTC
CASSARRVLVGDEQYF
>TRBV28|NA|TRBJ1-2|NA
TGTGCCAGCAAGGGGATAGGGGGCTACACCTTC
CASKGIGGYTF
>TRBV19|NA|TRBJ2-1|TRBD2
TGTGCCAGTAGTCCGCACTTAGGGACTAGCCTCAATGAGCAGTTCTTC
CASSPHLGTSLNEQFF
>TRBV7-9|once|TRBJ2-7|NA
TGTGCCAGCAGCTTCAGCGGAGAAGACTACGAGCAGTACTTC
CASSFSGEDYEQYF
>TRBV7-2|once|TRBJ1-1|NA
TGTGCCAGCAGCTTACTAATCGGTGTGGTGAACACTGAAGCTTTCTTT
CASSLLIGVVNTEAFF
>TRBV2|NA|TRBJ2-7|NA
TGTGCCAGCAGTGAAGTTGGAGGGGCAAGCGAGCAGTACTTC
CASSEVGGASEQYF
>TRBV5-1|NA|TRBJ2-2|NA
TGCGCCAGCAGCTTGGCTCCGGACAGAGACGCCGGGGAGCTGTTTTTT
CASSLAPDRDAGELFF
>TRBV10-3|NA|TRBJ2-7|NA
TGTGCCACCGGCCATCCGGGGGAGTGGGAGCAGTACTTC
CATGHPGEWEQYF